This T cell receptor beta chain appears in the sequencing data of a study of blood T cell repertoires in COVID-19. At the level of the study: COVID-19 samples from acute and convalescent phases originated in the United States, Italy and Spain. Nucleic acid was either cDNA or gDNA, and it came from T cells, B-cell-depleted T cells, or PBMCs.

Study processing details: Amplified reference gene primers provided the basis for estimating nucleated cell counts. Using immunoSEQ multiplex PCR, the repertoire was profiled, and TCRdb retains in-frame clones only, with some absent. The V and J calls and clone size are taken from that table; D and trimming were inferred from the DNA. The sample yields about 100,000 clones, roughly 90% seen once. Germline V gene sequence: CDR1 LNHDA, CDR2 SQIVND (reference sequence). CDR3 length: 16 residues. With V trimmed by 9 bases and J by 2 bases, 9 bases remained unmatched. The chain recombines TRBV19 with TRBJ2-1; 11 bases are a match to TRBD2. Material for sequencing was peripheral blood. The source of this sequence is a man in his forties or fifties with active COVID-19. The CDR3 loop reads CASAPLAGGPYNEQFF. Written as DNA, the CDR3 is TGTGCCAGCGCACCCCTAGCGGGGGGACCCTACAATGAGCAGTTCTTC.